The entry below gives a single T cell receptor (beta chain) sequence along with its context. Its matching antigen is unknown. A second PCR of roughly 7 to 11 cycles used a sample-barcoded 5' primer and a J-beta primer mix. Researchers report that a template-switch adaptor with 12 random nucleotides tagged each cDNA molecule. One entry per CDR3 protein, called by TCRdb with MiXCR from the 5' RACE reads. The profile shows 1.8 million or so distinct CDR3 sequences, around 42% of them singletons. Every donor gave 8 to 10 milliliters of peripheral blood. These data come from a study of blood T cells in healthy people across ages. Whole-study findings and limits: More naive CD4+ cells and higher diversity were found in long-lived than in aged donors. Naive T cell percentage and TCR beta diversity correlated strongly.

V was shortened by 3 bases and J by 0 bases, with 17 bases between the two germline ends. Germline-derived CDR1 and CDR2 are SNHLY and FYNNEI. The CDR3 contains 17 residues. Sequenced input: blood. The gene calls are TRBV2 and TRBJ2-5; D remains ambiguous. This receptor was taken from a human donor in good health. The CDR3 DNA is TGTGCCAGCAGTGAGATGGCAGCTATGTTATACCAAGAGACCCAGTACTTC. Protein sequence: CASSEMAAMLYQETQYF.